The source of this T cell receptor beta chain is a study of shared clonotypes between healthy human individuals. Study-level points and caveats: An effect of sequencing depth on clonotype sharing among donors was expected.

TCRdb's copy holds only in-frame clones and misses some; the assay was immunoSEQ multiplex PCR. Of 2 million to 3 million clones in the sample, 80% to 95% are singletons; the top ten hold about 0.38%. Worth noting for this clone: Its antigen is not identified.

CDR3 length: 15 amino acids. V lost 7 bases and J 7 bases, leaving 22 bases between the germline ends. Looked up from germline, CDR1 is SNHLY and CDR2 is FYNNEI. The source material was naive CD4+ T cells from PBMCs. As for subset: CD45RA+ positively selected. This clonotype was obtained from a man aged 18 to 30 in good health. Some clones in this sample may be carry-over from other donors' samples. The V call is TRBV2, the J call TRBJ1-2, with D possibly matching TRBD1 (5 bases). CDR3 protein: CASIYFGADSAGYTF. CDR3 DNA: TGTGCCAGCATCTATTTCGGGGCAGACTCGGCTGGCTACACCTTC.